These T cell receptor beta chains were read from a single sample in a study of human T cells and chemical hapten exposure. One entry per CDR3 protein, called by TCRdb with MiXCR from the RACE reads. The sample carries roughly 42,000 distinct CDR3 sequences, more than 9% recorded once. The sequenced sample was whole blood, obtained in connection with sensitization to the hapten diphenylcyclopropenone (DPC). The receptors come from a woman between 25 and 40 years old with alopecia areata. Some clones in this sample may be carry-over from other donors' samples. CDR3s include the opening cysteine and the closing phenylalanine or tryptophan. A D gene is named only where the DNA matches it firmly. Where a row states a size, it is once, few, many or the class of an expanded clone; other rows omit it.

>-|TRBJ2-3|-|TRBV6-5
CASSQNPLSGASDTQYF
TGTGCCAGCAGCCAAAACCCCCTTTCTGGCGCCTCAGATACGCAGTATTTT
>once|TRBJ2-2|TRBD1|TRBV7-3
CASSLGQGAFTGELFF
TGTGCGAGCAGCTTAGGGCAGGGGGCCTTTACCGGGGAGCTGTTTTTT
>many|TRBJ1-4|TRBD1|TRBV5-1
CASSAGTGKDTNEKLFF
TGCGCCAGCAGCGCCGGGACAGGGAAAGATACTAATGAAAAACTGTTTTTT
>-|TRBJ1-6|-|TRBV7-2
CASSFSPDSPLHF
TGTGCCAGCAGCTTCAGCCCAGATTCACCCCTCCACTTT
>many|TRBJ2-1|-|TRBV29-1
CSVNMGSRGRNEQFF
TGCAGCGTTAATATGGGCTCAAGGGGTAGAAATGAGCAGTTCTTC
>-|TRBJ1-6|-|TRBV28
CASNQFNSPLHF
TGTGCCAGCAACCAATTTAATTCACCCCTCCACTTT
>-|TRBJ1-5|-|TRBV20-1
CSARGRHSTDQPQHF
TGCAGTGCTAGAGGAAGACACAGCACAGATCAGCCCCAGCATTTT
>many|TRBJ1-2|-|TRBV14
CASSSRGFTNYGYTF
TGTGCCAGCAGCTCCCGTGGATTTACTAACTATGGCTACACCTTC
>-|TRBJ2-3|-|TRBV5-1
CASSFDRATDTQYF
TGCGCCAGCAGCTTCGACAGAGCCACAGATACGCAGTATTTT
>-|TRBJ1-2|-|TRBV7-3
CASSFRRGEGYTF
TGTGCCAGCAGTTTCAGGAGGGGTGAAGGCTACACCTTC
>many|TRBJ2-1|-|TRBV7-8
CASSLGFLDNEQFF
TGTGCCAGCAGCTTGGGTTTTTTAGACAATGAGCAGTTCTTC
>medium-sized|TRBJ2-1|TRBD2|TRBV11-2
CASSPSSGYNEQFF
TGTGCCAGCAGCCCTTCTAGCGGTTACAATGAGCAGTTCTTC
>-|TRBJ2-3|-|TRBV11-2
CASSVRPPGDTQYF
TGTGCCAGCAGCGTTAGGCCCCCGGGAGATACGCAGTATTTT
>many|TRBJ1-1|-|TRBV18
CASSPIGGSTEAFF
TGTGCCAGCTCACCTATTGGTGGAAGCACTGAAGCTTTCTTT
>once|TRBJ2-2|TRBD2|TRBV19
CASSLLAGGLQTGELFF
TGTGCCAGTAGCCTACTAGCGGGGGGGCTTCAGACCGGGGAGCTGTTTTTT
>-|TRBJ2-1|TRBD2|TRBV5-6
CASSLAAGGNFEQFF
TGTGCCAGCAGCCTGGCGGCGGGGGGTAACTTTGAGCAGTTCTTC
>few|TRBJ2-5|-|TRBV4-1
CASSQDMGSRETQYF
TGCGCCAGCAGCCAAGATATGGGGTCTAGGGAGACCCAGTACTTC
>few|TRBJ2-1|-|TRBV7-8
CASSLDPRDLYGEQFF
TGTGCCAGCAGCTTAGACCCCCGAGACCTTTATGGTGAGCAGTTCTTC
>few|TRBJ2-5|-|TRBV5-5
CASSFLPGLQETQYF
TGTGCCAGCAGCTTCCTGCCGGGGCTCCAAGAGACCCAGTACTTC
>many|TRBJ2-1|TRBD2|TRBV6-6
CATASGGSYNEQFF
TGTGCCACCGCAAGCGGGGGGTCCTACAATGAGCAGTTCTTC
>few|TRBJ1-2|-|TRBV12-3/TRBV12-4
CASSLQGRGYTF
TGTGCCAGCAGTTTACAGGGACGAGGCTACACCTTC
>-|TRBJ1-2|TRBD1|TRBV29-1
CSAGQDRSTF
TGCAGCGCCGGACAGGACCGCTCCACCTTC
>many|TRBJ1-2|-|TRBV5-1
CASSLGGVNNYGYTF
TGCGCCAGCAGCTTGGGGGGAGTAAATAACTATGGCTACACCTTC
>few|TRBJ2-5|TRBD2|TRBV24-1
CATSDSGTSGALGETQYF
TGTGCCACCAGTGACTCCGGGACTAGCGGGGCCCTCGGGGAGACCCAGTACTTC
>many|TRBJ2-5|TRBD1|TRBV18
CASSPDRGQETQYF
TGTGCCAGCTCACCCGACAGGGGACAAGAGACCCAGTACTTC
>few|TRBJ2-7|-|TRBV18
CASSGGSYEQYF
TGTGCCAGCTCGGGCGGATCCTACGAGCAGTACTTC
>-|TRBJ1-1|-|TRBV29-1
CSVKGQAVLNTEAFF
TGCAGCGTTAAGGGGCAGGCGGTTCTGAACACTGAAGCTTTCTTT
>few|TRBJ1-3|TRBD1|TRBV6-4
CASSSTGVPGNTIYF
TGTGCCAGCAGTTCGACAGGGGTACCTGGAAACACCATATATTTT
>few|TRBJ1-4|-|TRBV20-1
CSALRDTALEKLFF
TGCAGTGCTCTTCGGGACACCGCCCTTGAAAAACTGTTTTTT
>many|TRBJ2-5|-|TRBV7-7
CASSATSPGETQYF
TGTGCTAGCAGCGCGACTAGTCCCGGGGAGACCCAGTACTTC
>many|TRBJ2-7|-|TRBV7-9
CASSPTGYEQYF
TGTGCCAGCAGTCCGACAGGCTACGAGCAGTACTTC
>once|TRBJ1-6|-|TRBV2
CASRAEGQLNSPLHF
TGTGCCAGCAGAGCTGAGGGCCAGCTTAATTCACCCCTCCACTTT
>once|TRBJ1-2|-|TRBV29-1
CSVEIPPDGYTF
TGCAGCGTTGAAATTCCGCCCGATGGCTACACCTTC
>many|TRBJ1-2|-|TRBV4-2
CASSQDVFGGGYTF
TGTGCCAGCAGCCAAGATGTTTTCGGGGGCGGCTACACCTTC